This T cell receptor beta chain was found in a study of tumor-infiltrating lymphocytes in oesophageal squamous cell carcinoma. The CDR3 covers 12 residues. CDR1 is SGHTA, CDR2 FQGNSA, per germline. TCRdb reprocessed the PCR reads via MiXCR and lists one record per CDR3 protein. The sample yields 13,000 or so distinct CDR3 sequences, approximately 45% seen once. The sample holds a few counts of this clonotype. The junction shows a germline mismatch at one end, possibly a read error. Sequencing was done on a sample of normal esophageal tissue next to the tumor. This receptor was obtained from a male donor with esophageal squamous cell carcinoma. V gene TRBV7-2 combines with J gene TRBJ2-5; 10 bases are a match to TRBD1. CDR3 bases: TGTGCCAGCAGCTTAGGGGGGACAGGGGACAACTTC. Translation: CASSLGGTGDNF.